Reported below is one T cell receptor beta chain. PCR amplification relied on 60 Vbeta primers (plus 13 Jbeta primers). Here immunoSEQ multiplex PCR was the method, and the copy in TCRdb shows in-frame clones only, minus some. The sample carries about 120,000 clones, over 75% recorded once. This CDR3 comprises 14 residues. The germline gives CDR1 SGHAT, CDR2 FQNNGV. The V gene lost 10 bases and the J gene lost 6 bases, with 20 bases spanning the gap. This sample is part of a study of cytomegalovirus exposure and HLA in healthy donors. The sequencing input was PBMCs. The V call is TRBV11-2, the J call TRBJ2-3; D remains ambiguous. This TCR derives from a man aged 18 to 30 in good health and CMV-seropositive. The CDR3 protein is CAIVEFKETDTQYF. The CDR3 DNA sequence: TGTGCCATCGTGGAGTTCAAAGAGACGGATACGCAGTATTTT.